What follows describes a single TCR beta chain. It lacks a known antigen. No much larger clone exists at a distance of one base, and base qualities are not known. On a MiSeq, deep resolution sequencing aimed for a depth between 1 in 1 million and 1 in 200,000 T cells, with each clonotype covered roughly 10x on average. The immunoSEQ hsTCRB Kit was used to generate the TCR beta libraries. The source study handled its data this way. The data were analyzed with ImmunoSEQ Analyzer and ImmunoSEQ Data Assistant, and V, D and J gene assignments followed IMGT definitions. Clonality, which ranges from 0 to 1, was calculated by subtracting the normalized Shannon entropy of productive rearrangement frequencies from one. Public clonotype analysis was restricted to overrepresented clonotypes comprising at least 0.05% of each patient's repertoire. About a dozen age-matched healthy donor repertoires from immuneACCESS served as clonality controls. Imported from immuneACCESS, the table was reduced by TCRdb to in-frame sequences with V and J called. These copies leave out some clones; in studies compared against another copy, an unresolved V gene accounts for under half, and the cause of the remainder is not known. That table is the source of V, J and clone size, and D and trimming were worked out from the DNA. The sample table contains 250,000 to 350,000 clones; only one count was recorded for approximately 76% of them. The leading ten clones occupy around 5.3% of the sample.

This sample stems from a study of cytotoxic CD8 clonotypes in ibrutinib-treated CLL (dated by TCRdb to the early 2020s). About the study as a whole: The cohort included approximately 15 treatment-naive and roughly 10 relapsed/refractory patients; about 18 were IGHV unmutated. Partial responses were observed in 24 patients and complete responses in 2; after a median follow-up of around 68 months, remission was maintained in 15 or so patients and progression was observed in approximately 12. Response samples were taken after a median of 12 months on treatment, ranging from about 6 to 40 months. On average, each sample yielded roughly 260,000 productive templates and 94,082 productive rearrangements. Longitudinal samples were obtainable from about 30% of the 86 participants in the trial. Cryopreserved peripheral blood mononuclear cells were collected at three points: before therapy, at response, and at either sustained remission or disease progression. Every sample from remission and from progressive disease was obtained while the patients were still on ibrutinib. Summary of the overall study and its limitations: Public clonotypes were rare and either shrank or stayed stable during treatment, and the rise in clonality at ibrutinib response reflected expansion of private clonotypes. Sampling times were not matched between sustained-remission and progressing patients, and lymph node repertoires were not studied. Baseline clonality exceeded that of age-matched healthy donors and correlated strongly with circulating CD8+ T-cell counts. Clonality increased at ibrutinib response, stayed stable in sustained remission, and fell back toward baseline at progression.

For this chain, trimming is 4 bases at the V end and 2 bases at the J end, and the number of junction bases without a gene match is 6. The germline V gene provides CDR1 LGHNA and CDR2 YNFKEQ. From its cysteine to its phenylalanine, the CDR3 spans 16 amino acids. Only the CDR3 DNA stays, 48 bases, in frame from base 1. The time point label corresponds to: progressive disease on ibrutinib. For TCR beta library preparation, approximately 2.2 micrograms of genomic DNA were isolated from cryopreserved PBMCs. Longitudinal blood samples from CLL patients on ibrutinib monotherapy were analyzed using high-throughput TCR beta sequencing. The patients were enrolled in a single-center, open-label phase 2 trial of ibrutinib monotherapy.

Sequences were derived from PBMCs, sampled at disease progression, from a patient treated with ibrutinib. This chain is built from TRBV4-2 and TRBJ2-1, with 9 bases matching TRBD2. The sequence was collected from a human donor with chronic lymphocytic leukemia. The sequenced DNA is TGTGCCAGCAGCCCCCTTGGCGGGGGGGCCTACAATGAGCAGTTCTTC. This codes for CASSPLGGGAYNEQFF.